This passage covers 29 T cell receptor beta chains from one sample sequenced in a study of blood T cells in healthy people across ages. Combining a sample-barcoded 5' primer with a J-beta primer mix, a second PCR ran for about 7 to 12 cycles. TCRdb passed the 5' RACE reads through MiXCR, listing each CDR3 protein once. The data show fewer than 2,000,000 distinct CDR3 sequences, about two fifths seen once. Sequencing was performed on blood. All receptors come from a human donor in good health.

This clonotype has just a few counts. The chain couples TRBV7-2 to TRBJ2-1; 7 bases line up with TRBD2. The CDR3 covers 18 residues. V lost 4 bases and J lost 0; bases outside the gene matches: 12. The V gene's germline CDR1 is SGHTA and CDR2 FQGNSA. The DNA for the CDR3 is TGTGCCAGCAGCTCTCCATTGGAGCGGGGAAGCTCCTACAATGAGCAGTTCTTC. Protein product: CASSSPLERGSSYNEQFF.

This chain joins TRBV7-2 and TRBJ1-1, with D maybe TRBD1 (5 bases). Germline V CDR1 and CDR2: SGHTA, FQGNSA. The germline V and J ends were trimmed by 1 base and 7 bases, with 13 bases remaining between them. CDR3 length: 14 amino acids. The CDR3 DNA reads as TGTGCCAGCAGCTTAGACGGGGGGAGTAGTGAAGCTTTCTTT. Protein product: CASSLDGGSSEAFF.

The rearrangement links TRBV20-1 to TRBJ1-5, with 11 bases aligning to TRBD1. CDR1 is DFQATT, CDR2 SNEGSKA, per germline (reference sequence). Trimming cost V 6 bases and J 4 bases; bases outside gene matches: 5. The CDR3 runs to 14 residues. CDR3 loop: CSAGQGAGNQPQHF. CDR3 nucleotides: TGCAGTGCCGGACAGGGGGCAGGGAATCAGCCCCAGCATTTT.

V usage is TRBV4-2 and J usage is TRBJ1-4; 9 bases are shared with TRBD1. The CDR3 spans 15 residues. V was clipped by 1 base and J by 8 bases; unmatched bases: 5. Germline values: CDR1 LGHNA, CDR2 YNFKEQ. The CDR3 DNA sequence: TGTGCCAGCAGCCAAGCACGAGACAGGGGGGAAAAACTGTTTTTT. It is translated as CASSQARDRGEKLFF.

This clonotype came up a few times. J is TRBJ1-2 and V is TRBV20-1; D remains ambiguous. The CDR3 has 12 residues. Between the trimmed V and J ends, which lost 3 bases and 5 bases, there was a span of 10 bases. The germline gives CDR1 DFQATT, CDR2 SNEGSKA (reference sequence). The CDR3 DNA reads as TGCAGTGCTAGTTTCTCCATTTATGGCTACACCTTC. It yields the protein CSASFSIYGYTF.

This clonotype occurred a few times. The chain combines TRBV20-1 with TRBJ2-1, with a weak D call TRBD1 (5 bases). There are 11 residues in the CDR3. V lost 5 bases and J 4 bases, leaving 6 bases between the germline ends. Per germline, CDR1 DFQATT and CDR2 SNEGSKA (reference sequence). The chain's CDR3 is CSASGYNEQFF. DNA for the CDR3: TGCAGTGCTTCAGGGTACAATGAGCAGTTCTTC.

The chain couples TRBV28 to TRBJ1-5; TRBD1 aligns across 10 bases. The CDR3 is made up of 22 amino acids. Germline CDR1 MDHEN, CDR2 SYDVKM. V was pared by 6 bases and J by 3 bases, with 26 bases of the junction left unmatched. The CDR3 protein is CASSLTIRPGQGPWDYNQPQHF. CDR3 bases: TGTGCCAGCAGCCTAACAATCCGACCGGGACAGGGGCCATGGGATTACAATCAGCCCCAGCATTTT.

V usage is TRBV7-8 and J usage is TRBJ1-4; D gene ambiguous. This CDR3 has 16 residues. Germline V gives CDR1 SGHVS, CDR2 FQNEAQ. Deletions cut 5 bases from V and 5 bases from J, with 18 bases between. The CDR3 protein is CASSLFRLGSNEKLFF. The DNA of the CDR3 is TGTGCCAGCAGCCTGTTTAGGCTGGGTTCAAATGAAAAACTGTTTTTT. Together with reference TRBV7-8 and TRBJ1-4, the CDR3 gives the full variable domain: GAGVSQSPRYKVAKRGQDVALRCDPISGHVSLFWYQQALGQGPEFLTYFQNEAQLDKSGLPSDRFFAERPEGSVSTLKIQRTQQEDSAVYLCASSLFRLGSNEKLFFGSGTQLSVL.

The chain couples TRBV20-1 to TRBJ1-2; 8 bases are shared with TRBD1. V shed 6 bases and J 6 bases; nucleotides not matched to a gene: 6. The CDR3 has 12 amino acids. Per the germline V gene, CDR1 is DFQATT and CDR2 is SNEGSKA (reference sequence). The CDR3 sequence is CSARDRFDGYTF. The CDR3 nucleotides read TGCAGTGCCCGGGACAGGTTTGATGGCTACACCTTC.

The J gene is TRBJ1-2, the V gene TRBV29-1; TRBD1 matches 8 bases. The V segment lost 0 bases and the J segment 7 bases; nucleotides outside the gene matches: 4. The CDR3 is made up of 13 amino acids. Looked up from germline, CDR1 is SQVTM and CDR2 is ANQGSEA. The CDR3 loop is CSVEDWTGSGYTF. Here the CDR3 DNA reads TGCAGCGTTGAAGACTGGACAGGGAGTGGCTACACCTTC.

The chain couples TRBV20-1 to TRBJ2-3; 8 bases align to TRBD1. CDR1 is DFQATT and CDR2 is SNEGSKA in the germline V gene (reference sequence). J was trimmed by 4 bases and V by 4 bases; bases with no gene match: 4. The CDR3 totals 13 residues. Here the CDR3 DNA reads TGCAGTGCTACGGGACAGGTGTCAGATACGCAGTATTTT. It yields the protein CSATGQVSDTQYF.

There are a few counts of this clonotype. CDR3 amino acids: CASSLSGELDTQYF. Here the CDR3 DNA reads TGTGCCAGCAGTTTATCGGGGGAGCTAGATACGCAGTATTTT. The chain links TRBV12-3 or TRBV12-4 to TRBJ2-3; TRBD2 might be the D (6 bases). CDR3 size: 14 residues. V was pared by 2 bases and J by 5 bases, with 11 bases between.

This clonotype occurred a few times. V usage is TRBV20-1 and J usage is TRBJ2-7; TRBD1 matches 12 bases. Germline CDR1 DFQATT, CDR2 SNEGSKA (reference sequence). The CDR3 contains 15 residues. V shed 2 bases, J shed 4 bases, and the junction held 6 bases outside the gene matches. Here the CDR3 DNA reads TGCAGTGCTAGACCGGGACAGGGGGCTTGGTACGAGCAGTACTTC. It translates to CSARPGQGAWYEQYF.

This chain joins TRBV3-1 and TRBJ2-3; 10 positions match TRBD2. The CDR3 is made up of 14 amino acids. J was trimmed by 6 bases and V by 6 bases; bases with no gene match: 6. Germline assignment: CDR1 LGHDT and CDR2 YNNKEL (reference sequence). CDR3 sequence reads: CASRLAGVRDTQYF. In nucleotides, the CDR3 is TGTGCCAGCAGGCTAGCGGGGGTCAGGGATACGCAGTATTTT.

V and J are TRBV20-1 and TRBJ2-3; D perhaps matches TRBD2 (5 bases). The CDR3 consists of 17 residues. Germline V CDR1 and CDR2: DFQATT, SNEGSKA (reference sequence). V lost 6 bases to trimming and J lost 2 bases, with 24 bases between them. The CDR3 coding sequence is TGCAGTGCAATCGGCCTCGCGATGACGGGGTCCACAGATACGCAGTATTTT. It codes for CSAIGLAMTGSTDTQYF.

This chain links TRBV6-2 or TRBV6-3 with TRBJ2-3; 10 nucleotides align to TRBD2. The V gene end was trimmed by 7 bases and the J gene end by 8 bases; junction bases not matched to a gene: 12. The CDR3 is made up of 15 amino acids. Per germline, CDR1 MNHEY and CDR2 SVGEGT. The CDR3 loop is CASTGAGTSDRTQYF. The CDR3 nucleotides are TGTGCCAGCACGGGGGCCGGGACTAGCGATCGTACGCAGTATTTT.

This rearrangement joins TRBV3-1 to TRBJ1-4; 7 bases are a match to TRBD1. The CDR3 covers 15 residues. Germline values: CDR1 LGHDT, CDR2 YNNKEL (reference sequence). J gave up 4 bases and V 6 bases, and 8 bases lay outside the gene matches. CDR3 protein: CASRRVQGSNEKLFF. As DNA, the CDR3 is TGTGCCAGCAGGCGAGTACAGGGGAGTAATGAAAAACTGTTTTTT.

In the case of this clonotype: The junction and the germline gene differ at one end; a read error may be behind it. The chain carries TRBV6-5 and TRBJ2-1; D not resolved. Germline lookup yields CDR1 MNHEY and CDR2 SVGAGI. The CDR3 spans 14 residues. The CDR3 bases are TGTGCCAGCAGTTATCTGCAGGAGTACAATAAGCAGTTCTTC. As protein: CASSYLQEYNKQFF.

This clonotype was seen a few times. V is TRBV20-1 and J is TRBJ2-7; 9 bases are shared with TRBD1. Germline CDR1 is DFQATT and CDR2 is SNEGSKA (reference sequence). Germline trimming cut 5 bases from V and 6 bases from J; bases unmatched to any gene: 14. The CDR3 has 15 amino acids. For the CDR3, the DNA is TGCAGTGCTTCTGAGGGTACCGGGACAGGGTTCGAGCAGTACTTC. Amino acid sequence: CSASEGTGTGFEQYF.

This clonotype was detected a few times. V and J are TRBV4-3 and TRBJ1-5; D is possibly TRBD1 (6 bases). The CDR3 totals 16 residues. Germline CDR1 LGHNA, CDR2 YSLEER. The V gene lost 0 bases and the J gene lost 2 bases, with 11 bases spanning the gap. CDR3 nucleotides: TGCGCCAGCAGCCAAGATACGGGGGGCGGCAATCAGCCCCAGCATTTT. Translated: CASSQDTGGGNQPQHF.

The CDR3 nucleotides are TGCAGCGTTGAAGGTGTGGCAGGGGGTAGCGCAGATACGCAGTATTTT. As protein: CSVEGVAGGSADTQYF. This chain joins TRBV29-1 and TRBJ2-3; 7 positions agree with TRBD1. V dropped 1 base and J dropped 4; count of bases not matched to a gene: 11. CDR3 length equals 16 residues. Per germline, CDR1 SQVTM and CDR2 ANQGSEA.

This clonotype was detected only once. V is TRBV21-1 and J is TRBJ2-7; no DNA check was done on the table's D call, TRBD1. The J call may be mistaken, given a closer DNA end match to TRBJ2-5. TRBV21-1 is classified as a pseudogene. CDR3 size: 16 residues. CDR3 nucleotides: TGTGCCAGCGGCAACGGCATAAGGGGGCGAAAAGAGACCCAGTACTTC. Amino acid sequence: CASGNGIRGRKETQYF.

This clonotype was recorded a few times. This chain joins TRBV27 and TRBJ2-7; D remains ambiguous. The V gene lost 6 bases and the J gene lost 3 bases, with 12 bases spanning the gap. Germline loops: CDR1 MNHEY, CDR2 SMNVEV (reference sequence). The CDR3 covers 13 residues. CDR3 nucleotides: TGTGCCAGCAGGGCGTCGGGCTACTACGAGCAGTACTTC. Its translation: CASRASGYYEQYF.

This clonotype was found a few times. The V gene is TRBV4-1, the J gene TRBJ2-5; 8 bases line up with TRBD2. The germline CDR1 and CDR2 sequences are MGHRA and YSYEKL. CDR3 length: 17 amino acids. J lost 4 bases, V lost 0 bases, and 10 bases had no gene match. For the CDR3, the DNA is TGCGCCAGCAGCCAAGATAAAGGGTCCGCGGGAGGAGAGACCCAGTACTTC. Translating it yields CASSQDKGSAGGETQYF.

This chain links TRBV7-2 with TRBJ1-6, with unresolved D. Germline V gene lookup returns CDR1 SGHTA and CDR2 FQGNSA. The CDR3 is made up of 13 amino acids. The germline V and J ends were trimmed by 5 bases and 9 bases, with 11 bases remaining between them. The DNA of the CDR3 is TGTGCCAGCAGCGGGCTAAGGGCTTCACCCCTCCACTTT. It codes for CASSGLRASPLHF.

This clonotype was counted between two and nine times. The chain recombines TRBV9 with TRBJ1-2, with TRBD1 matching over 9 bases. Per germline, CDR1 SGDLS and CDR2 YYNGEE. V shed 0 bases, J shed 4 bases, and the junction held 1 base outside the gene matches. The length of the CDR3 is 14 residues. The CDR3 bases are TGTGCCAGCAGCGTAGAACAGGGGGCCTATGGCTACACCTTC. It is translated as CASSVEQGAYGYTF.

The CDR3 is CASSLHGPNTEAFF. CDR3 nucleotides: TGTGCCAGCAGCCTCCATGGACCGAACACTGAAGCTTTCTTT. The gene calls are TRBV11-3 and TRBJ1-1; D call uncertain. CDR1 is SGHNT, CDR2 YENEEA, per germline. The CDR3 runs to 14 residues. The germline V and J ends were trimmed by 5 bases and 1 base, with 11 bases remaining between them.

On this clonotype: One junction end disagrees with the germline gene, perhaps due to a read error. The chain has TRBV7-2 and TRBJ1-1; D unclear. The germline gives CDR1 SGHTA, CDR2 FQGNSA. CDR3 length: 13 residues. The CDR3 region is CAGSFGPGTEAFF. In DNA form, the CDR3 reads TGTGCCGGCAGCTTCGGACCCGGGACTGAAGCTTTCTTT.

This clonotype has just a few counts. The CDR3 sequence: CASKRARRRRSYEQYF. In DNA form, the CDR3 reads TGTGCCAGTAAAAGGGCCAGACGGCGACGTTCCTACGAGCAGTACTTC. The chain couples TRBV19 to TRBJ2-7; no clear D. The CDR3 contains 16 residues. V was pared by 7 bases and J by 1 base, with 20 bases between. Germline lookup yields CDR1 LNHDA and CDR2 SQIVND (reference sequence).